The 3 T cell receptor beta chains below were found in one sample sequenced in a study of blood T cell repertoires in COVID-19. The assay was immunoSEQ multiplex PCR, and TCRdb's table has in-frame clones only and misses some. The sample includes 300,000 or so clones, 80% to 90% seen only once; the top ten take over 3.5%. The sequenced material came from peripheral blood. The receptors here all came from a woman in her thirties or forties with acute or convalescent COVID-19.

The J gene is TRBJ2-3, the V gene TRBV4-1; tentatively, D is TRBD2 (6 bases). Germline assignment: CDR1 MGHRA and CDR2 YSYEKL. V was cut by 4 bases and J by 3 bases, with 11 bases left in between. This CDR3 has 14 residues. This CDR3 is CASSRLVATDTQYF. The CDR3 DNA sequence: TGCGCCAGCAGCCGACTAGTAGCGACAGATACGCAGTATTTT.

J is TRBJ2-5 and V is TRBV9, with 10 bases aligning to TRBD1. The germline V gene has CDR1 SGDLS and CDR2 YYNGEE. The CDR3 loop spans 15 amino acids. V shed 4 bases, J shed 4 bases, and the junction held 7 bases outside the gene matches. CDR3 protein: CASSSTGGALETQYF. CDR3 in DNA: TGTGCCAGCAGCTCGACAGGGGGCGCTTTAGAGACCCAGTACTTC.

The DNA of the CDR3 is TGTGCCAGCAGTGAAGCTCGTTGGGGCAGCGAGCAGTACGTC. Its translation is CASSEARWGSEQYV. The genes are TRBV6-1 and TRBJ2-7; TRBD1 might be the D (5 bases). CDR3 length: 14 amino acids. In germline, CDR1 is MNHNS, CDR2 SASEGT. Trimming cost V 0 bases and J 6 bases, with 12 bases left between them.